This TCR beta chain was identified during a study of blood T cell repertoires in COVID-19. Turning to the study itself: The analysed material was cDNA or gDNA that came from T cells, B-cell-depleted T cells, or PBMCs.

Clones were sequenced by immunoSEQ multiplex PCR, and TCRdb holds only the in-frame ones, with some missing. The table records some 250,000 clones, just over 85% of them present only once. This clone was recorded only once. The CDR3 totals 14 residues. V dropped 2 bases and J dropped 4; count of bases not matched to a gene: 4. Germline V gene data show CDR1 as SGHRS and CDR2 as YFSETQ. The chain has TRBV5-1 and TRBJ1-2; 8 bases are shared with TRBD1. The TCR originated in a man between 18 and 29 years old who had recovered from COVID-19. Material: PBMCs or T cells enriched from blood (not recorded which). CDR3 region: CASSFPDRVYGYTF. CDR3 DNA: TGCGCCAGCAGCTTCCCGGACAGGGTCTATGGCTACACCTTC.